This is a list of T cell receptor beta chains from one sample in a study of beta chain features in type 1 diabetes. Profiled with immunoSEQ multiplex PCR; TCRdb holds only in-frame clones, not every one. Among more than 350,000 clones listed, 9.5% to 12% were seen once. Source material: naive CD4+ T cells from blood. The receptors derive from a woman between 18 and 29 years old in good health. CDR3s include the opening cysteine and the closing phenylalanine or tryptophan. D genes are given only for firm matches. The size of a clone is reported for some rows only, either as once, few or many, or as a class for expanded clones.

j_gene | d_gene | abundance | v_gene | CDR3nt | CDR3aa
TRBJ2-5 | - | - | TRBV15 | TGTGCCACCAGCGGAAGTTTAAACAGGGTCCGGGAGACCCAGTACTTC | CATSGSLNRVRETQYF
TRBJ1-4 | - | few | TRBV4-2 | TGTGCCAGCAGCCAAAACAGGGAAGACAAACTGTTTTTT | CASSQNREDKLFF
TRBJ2-5 | TRBD2 | - | TRBV7-6 | TGTGCCAGCAGCTTCCGCGAACTAGCGCCTCAGAGGGCCCAGTACTTC | CASSFRELAPQRAQYF
TRBJ2-2 | TRBD2 | few | TRBV5-4 | TGTGCCAGCAGCGCACCGGGACTAGTGAACACCGGGGAGCTGTTTTTT | CASSAPGLVNTGELFF
TRBJ2-5 | - | few | TRBV4-3 | TGCGCCAGCAGCCCCGGGTTGTCGGACCAAGAGACCCAGTACTTC | CASSPGLSDQETQYF
TRBJ2-3 | - | few | TRBV6-6 | TGTGCCAGCAGTTTCTCGGTAACGCAGTATTTT | CASSFSVTQYF
TRBJ1-5 | TRBD1 | - | TRBV7-9 | TGTGCCAGCAGCCGGACAGGGAATAGCAATCAGCCCCAGCATTTT | CASSRTGNSNQPQHF
TRBJ2-1 | TRBD2 | - | TRBV9 | TGTGCCAGCAGCGTAGTGGTAGCGGGAGGAAGGATTGAGCAGTTCTTC | CASSVVVAGGRIEQFF
TRBJ1-5 | - | - | TRBV20-1 | TGCAGTGCCGGAGAGATGCCCCAGCATTTT | CSAGEMPQHF
TRBJ2-1 | - | few | TRBV7-2 | TGTGCCAGCAGCTGGGAGACAAACACCTACAATGAGCAGTTCTTC | CASSWETNTYNEQFF
TRBJ2-5 | - | few | TRBV18 | TGTGCCAGCTCACCGTCAATAGGGACCCAGTACTTC | CASSPSIGTQYF
TRBJ1-2 | - | few | TRBV29-1 | TGCAGCGTTGAAAGCTATGGCTACACCTTC | CSVESYGYTF
TRBJ2-7 | - | - | TRBV7-3 | TGTGCCAGCAGCCCGACCGAGGGGCACGAGCAGTACTTC | CASSPTEGHEQYF
TRBJ2-7 | TRBD2 | few | TRBV6-5 | TGTGCCAGCAGCGGGCGGCCTAGCGGGAGTAGCGAGCAGTACTTC | CASSGRPSGSSEQYF
TRBJ2-7 | TRBD1 | few | TRBV9 | TGTGCCAGCAGCCTCCGGACAGGGGGCTACGAGCAGTACTTC | CASSLRTGGYEQYF
TRBJ2-1 | - | - | TRBV5-1 | TGCGCCAGCAGCTTGGATCTTTACAATGAGCAGTTCTTC | CASSLDLYNEQFF
TRBJ1-1 | - | - | TRBV2 | TGTGCCAGCAGTGAACAGGGAGCTGAAGCTTTCTTT | CASSEQGAEAFF
TRBJ2-5 | - | - | TRBV7-2 | TGTGCCAGCAGCTTGGGCAGGGTACGGGAGTCTGTCAGGAGGGAGACCCAGTACTTC | CASSLGRVRESVRRETQYF
TRBJ1-1 | - | - | TRBV10-3 | TGTGCCATCAGTGAGTCATCCTGGGGCACTGAAGCTTTCTTT | CAISESSWGTEAFF
TRBJ2-1 | - | few | TRBV20-1 | TGCAGTGCCTCCCGGGCGGATGAGCAGTTCTTC | CSASRADEQFF
TRBJ1-1 | TRBD1 | - | TRBV25-1 | TGTGCCAGCATTTGGACAGGGCCAAGGAACACTGAAGCTTTCTTT | CASIWTGPRNTEAFF
TRBJ2-6 | - | few | TRBV11-2 | TGTGCCAGCAGCGGACTCAGGGGAGCCAACGTCCTGACTTTC | CASSGLRGANVLTF
TRBJ2-2 | TRBD2 | - | TRBV20-1 | TGCAGTGCGCGGGGGACCGGGGAGCTGTTTTTT | CSARGTGELFF
TRBJ1-1 | TRBD1 | few | TRBV15 | TGTGCCACCAAAAGGGACAGGGTTGCGGATCTAGCTTTCTTT | CATKRDRVADLAFF
TRBJ2-5 | - | few | TRBV5-1 | TGCGCCAGCAGCTTGGAGCCCTTTTCTGAGACCCAGTACTTC | CASSLEPFSETQYF
TRBJ1-1 | - | few | TRBV6-5 | TGTGCCAGCAGTTACGGGAGAGGTACTGAAGCTTTCTTT | CASSYGRGTEAFF
TRBJ2-3 | - | - | TRBV5-4 | TGTGCCAGCAGCTTGGGCAGCGGCCGCTATACGCAGTATTTT | CASSLGSGRYTQYF
TRBJ2-2 | - | few | TRBV18 | TGTGCCAGCTCACCACCGACGAACACCGGGGAGCTGTTTTTT | CASSPPTNTGELFF
TRBJ2-3 | TRBD1 | - | TRBV4-3 | TGCGCCAGCAGCCCTACAGGGGGAGGTGGCACAGATACGCAGTATTTT | CASSPTGGGGTDTQYF
TRBJ2-3 | - | few | TRBV7-9 | TGTGCCAGCAGCCCCCAAAGGGATACGCAGTATTTT | CASSPQRDTQYF
TRBJ2-1 | TRBD2 | - | TRBV7-9 | TGTGCCAGCAGCCTCACCGGGACTAGCGACCACAATGAGCAGTTCTTC | CASSLTGTSDHNEQFF
TRBJ2-2 | - | - | TRBV7-8 | TGTGCCAGCAGCTTAGCCCCAGGGTGGAACGGGGAGCTGTTTTTT | CASSLAPGWNGELFF
TRBJ1-6 | TRBD1 | - | TRBV27 | TGTGCCAGCAGTACCGGACAGGTACTAAATTCACCCCTCCACTTT | CASSTGQVLNSPLHF
TRBJ2-5 | - | few | TRBV15 | TGTGCCACCAGCAGAGGGGAGACCCAGTACTTC | CATSRGETQYF
TRBJ1-2 | - | - | TRBV9 | TGTGCCAGCAGCGTAGGACGGGCTGGTGGCTACACCTTC | CASSVGRAGGYTF
TRBJ1-2 | - | few | TRBV27 | TGTGCCAGCAGTTCTATTCAGGGAGGCTATGGCTACACCTTC | CASSSIQGGYGYTF
TRBJ2-3 | TRBD2 | - | TRBV7-9 | TGTGCCAGCAGCTTAGAGGCGGGAGGGCCTACAGATACGCAGTATTTT | CASSLEAGGPTDTQYF
TRBJ2-5 | - | few | TRBV30 | TGTGCCTGGAGGGCTGGGGGAAGAGAGACCCAGTACTTC | CAWRAGGRETQYF
TRBJ2-1 | - | few | TRBV7-2 | TGTGCCAGCAGCTTAGACCACAATGAGCAGTTCTTC | CASSLDHNEQFF
TRBJ2-5 | - | few | TRBV9 | TGTGCCAGCAGCGAAAGGTTCGGGGACTGGCAAGAGACCCAGTACTTC | CASSERFGDWQETQYF
TRBJ2-5 | - | - | TRBV6-5 | TGTGCCAGCAGTTCCGTCGGGCGGGCCCAGTACTTC | CASSSVGRAQYF
TRBJ2-3 | - | few | TRBV7-2 | TGTGCCAGCAGCTTAGCCCCCACAGATACGCAGTATTTT | CASSLAPTDTQYF
TRBJ2-1 | - | - | TRBV6-5 | TGTGCCAGCAGTTACGGGTTAGCCCTCTACAATGAGCAGTTCTTC | CASSYGLALYNEQFF
TRBJ1-4 | - | few | TRBV2 | TGTGCCAGCAGTGAAGGGCAGGGGCGAGGTGAAAAACTGTTTTTT | CASSEGQGRGEKLFF
TRBJ2-6 | - | - | TRBV19 | TGTGCCAGTTCACATCCTGGGGCCAACGTCCTGACTTTC | CASSHPGANVLTF
TRBJ1-1 | TRBD1 | - | TRBV9 | TGTGCCAGCAGCGACATAAGGGAGGGACAGGTAAAAGCTTTCTTT | CASSDIREGQVKAFF
TRBJ2-7 | TRBD2 | - | TRBV7-9 | TGTGCCAGCAGCCAGAGCGGGAGGGCCGGTGAGCAGTACTTC | CASSQSGRAGEQYF
TRBJ2-5 | - | - | TRBV29-1 | TGCAGCGCTGACAGACAGGCCCAAGAGACCCAGTACTTC | CSADRQAQETQYF
TRBJ2-2 | TRBD1 | - | TRBV25-1 | TGTGCCAGTTCACGACAGGGTGGGACCGGGGAGCTGTTTTTT | CASSRQGGTGELFF
TRBJ2-1 | TRBD1 | - | TRBV7-2 | TGTGCCAGCAGCGACTTCGACAGGGCCGTGTTCTTC | CASSDFDRAVFF
TRBJ2-1 | - | few | TRBV4-1 | TGCGCCAGCAGCCAAGTGGGGAGGGGGAGCCATGAGCAGTTCTTC | CASSQVGRGSHEQFF
TRBJ2-7 | TRBD2 | - | TRBV7-2 | TGTGCCAGCAGCTTAAGAACTAGCGGAAACCTCTACGAGCAGTACTTC | CASSLRTSGNLYEQYF
TRBJ1-3 | - | - | TRBV29-1 | TGCAGCGTTGCCCTCAGGACAGCCCCTTCTGGAAACACCATATATTTT | CSVALRTAPSGNTIYF
TRBJ2-5 | - | - | TRBV5-4 | TGTGCCAGCAGCTACGGGACATTCCAAGAGACCCAGTACTTC | CASSYGTFQETQYF
TRBJ1-1 | - | - | TRBV7-2 | TGTGCCAGCAGCTTGACAACCGGGGGATTCGGTGAAGCTTTCTTT | CASSLTTGGFGEAFF
TRBJ2-6 | - | few | TRBV28 | TGTGCCAGCAGTCCCCCAGGGTCTGGGGCCAACGTCCTGACTTTC | CASSPPGSGANVLTF
TRBJ2-2 | - | few | TRBV7-3 | TGTGCCAGCAGCTTACGGGGGTCCACCGGGGAGCTGTTTTTT | CASSLRGSTGELFF